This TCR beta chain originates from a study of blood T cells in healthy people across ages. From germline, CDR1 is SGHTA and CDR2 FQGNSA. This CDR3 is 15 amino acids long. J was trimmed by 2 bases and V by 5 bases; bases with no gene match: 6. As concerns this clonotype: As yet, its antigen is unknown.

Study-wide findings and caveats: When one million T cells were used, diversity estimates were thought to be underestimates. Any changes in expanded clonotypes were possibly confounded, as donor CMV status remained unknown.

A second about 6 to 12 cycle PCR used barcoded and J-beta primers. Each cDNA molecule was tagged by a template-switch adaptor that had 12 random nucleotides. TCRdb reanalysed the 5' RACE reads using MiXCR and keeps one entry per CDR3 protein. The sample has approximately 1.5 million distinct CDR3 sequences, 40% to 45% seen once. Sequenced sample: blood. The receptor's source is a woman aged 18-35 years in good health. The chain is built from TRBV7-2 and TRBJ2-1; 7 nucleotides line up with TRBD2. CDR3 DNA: TGTGCCAGCAGCCCCTGGGACTATCCCTACAATGAGCAGTTCTTC. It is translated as CASSPWDYPYNEQFF. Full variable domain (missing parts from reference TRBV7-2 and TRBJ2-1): GAGVSQSPSNKVTEKGKDVELRCDPISGHTALYWYRQSLGQGLEFLIYFQGNSAPDKSGLPSDRFSAERTGGSVSTLTIQRTQQEDSAVYLCASSPWDYPYNEQFFGPGTRLTVL.